This T cell receptor (beta chain) is drawn from a study of cytomegalovirus exposure and HLA in healthy donors. Whole-study results and caveats: TCR beta V segments were, for the most part, productive about 87% or about 30% of the time in an earlier analysis. Researchers counted around 160 TCR beta chains as cytomegalovirus-associated. Reportedly, fewer N-insertions than the approximately 690-donor mean appeared in an Asian-associated ancestry cluster in a later analysis.

The study ran its PCR with 60 Vbeta and 13 Jbeta primers. Sequencing was performed with immunoSEQ multiplex PCR; in TCRdb, only in-frame clones are kept and a portion is missing. The data contain 120,000 or so clones, 75% of them singletons. V lost 1 base and J 2 bases, leaving 12 bases between the germline ends. This CDR3 comprises 15 residues. The germline gives CDR1 SGDLS, CDR2 YYNGEE. A remark on this clone: Its target is unknown.

V and J are TRBV9 and TRBJ1-2; D remains ambiguous. This clonotype was obtained from a woman aged 40 to 49 in good health and CMV-seropositive. Sequenced: PBMCs. CDR3 in amino acids: CASSVWIDFNYGYTF. The CDR3 coding sequence is TGTGCCAGCAGCGTATGGATTGACTTCAACTATGGCTACACCTTC.